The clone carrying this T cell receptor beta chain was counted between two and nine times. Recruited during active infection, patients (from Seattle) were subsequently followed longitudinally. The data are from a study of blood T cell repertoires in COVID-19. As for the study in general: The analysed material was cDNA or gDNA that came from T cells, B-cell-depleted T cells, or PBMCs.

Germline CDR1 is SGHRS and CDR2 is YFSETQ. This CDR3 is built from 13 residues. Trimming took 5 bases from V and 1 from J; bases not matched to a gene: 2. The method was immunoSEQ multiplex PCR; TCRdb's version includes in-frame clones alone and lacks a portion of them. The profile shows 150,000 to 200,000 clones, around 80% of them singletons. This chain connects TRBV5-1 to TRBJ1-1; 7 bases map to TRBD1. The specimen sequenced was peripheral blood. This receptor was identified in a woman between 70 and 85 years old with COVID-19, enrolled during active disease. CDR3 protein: CASRRTGNTEAFF. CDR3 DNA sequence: TGCGCCAGCAGAAGGACAGGGAACACTGAAGCTTTCTTT.